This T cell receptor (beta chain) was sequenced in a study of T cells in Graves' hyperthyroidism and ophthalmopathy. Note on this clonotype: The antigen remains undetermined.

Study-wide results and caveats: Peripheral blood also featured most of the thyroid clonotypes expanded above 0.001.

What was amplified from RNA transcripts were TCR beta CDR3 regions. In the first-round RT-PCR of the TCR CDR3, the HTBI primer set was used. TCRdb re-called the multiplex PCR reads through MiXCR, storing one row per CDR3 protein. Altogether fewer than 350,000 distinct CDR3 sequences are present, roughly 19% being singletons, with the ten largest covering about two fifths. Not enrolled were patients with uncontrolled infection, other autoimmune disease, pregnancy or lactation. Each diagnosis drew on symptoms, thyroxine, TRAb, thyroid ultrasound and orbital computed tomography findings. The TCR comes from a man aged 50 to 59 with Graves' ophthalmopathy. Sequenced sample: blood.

The CDR3 bases are TGTGCCAGCAGTTACTATGGGGGCTTGAATAATTCACCCCTCCACTTT. It encodes CASSYYGGLNNSPLHF. The chain uses TRBV6-5 and TRBJ1-6; D is perhaps TRBD1 (6 bases). The CDR3 is 16 amino acids. Deletions cut 1 base from V and 5 bases from J, with 12 bases between. Germline CDR1 is MNHEY and CDR2 is SVGAGI.